What follows are 27 T cell receptor beta chains derived from one specimen sequenced in a study of CD8+ T cells in alopecia areata. Extraction of RNA preceded its reverse transcription into cDNA, which served as the sequencing template. The data were produced by immunoSEQ multiplex PCR, yet TCRdb's version contains in-frame clones alone and is incomplete. The sample holds some 170,000 clones, roughly 60% seen once. The input for sequencing was CD4+ T cells sorted from blood, taken at week 0. All receptors derive from a human donor with alopecia areata.

The chain uses TRBV29-1 and TRBJ2-7, with D perhaps TRBD1 or TRBD2 (5 bases each). CDR1 is SQVTM and CDR2 is ANQGSEA in the germline V gene. The CDR3 totals 13 residues. V gave up 6 bases and J gave up 3 bases, with 15 bases separating them. CDR3 nucleotide sequence: TGCAGCGTACAGACAGACTACCTCTACGAGCAGTACTTC. It translates to CSVQTDYLYEQYF.

The chain recombines TRBV21-1 with TRBJ2-7. TRBV21-1 is labeled a pseudogene. The CDR3 loop spans 15 amino acids. This CDR3 is CASSTITGRTYEQYF. For the CDR3, the DNA is TGTGCCAGCAGCACGATTACGGGACGGACCTACGAGCAGTACTTC.

This rearrangement joins TRBV29-1 to TRBJ2-2; perhaps TRBD2 as D (5 bases). V gave up 4 bases and J gave up 4 bases, with 10 bases separating them. CDR1 SQVTM and CDR2 ANQGSEA come from the germline V gene. This CDR3 region has 13 residues. The CDR3 sequence: CSVGGMGTGELFF. The CDR3 nucleotides are TGCAGCGTTGGAGGGATGGGCACCGGGGAGCTGTTTTTT.

The chain carries TRBV2 and TRBJ2-3; perhaps TRBD2 as D (5 bases). The CDR3 consists of 12 residues. V was cut by 7 bases and J by 7 bases, with 12 bases left in between. CDR1 and CDR2 (germline): SNHLY, FYNNEI. The DNA for the CDR3 is TGTGCCAGCACTAGCATGGCTAATACGCAGTATTTT. Protein product: CASTSMANTQYF.

V usage is TRBV28 and J usage is TRBJ2-6; no reliable D call. From germline, CDR1 is MDHEN and CDR2 SYDVKM. Trimming removed 8 bases at V and 4 bases at J, with 9 bases between. The CDR3 is made up of 13 amino acids. The CDR3 is CASEWPGANVLTF. Here the CDR3 DNA reads TGTGCCAGCGAGTGGCCGGGGGCCAACGTCCTGACTTTC.

For the CDR3, the DNA is TGCAGCGTTGTCCCTCTGCAAGCGAGCTCCTACGAGCAGTACTTC. This encodes CSVVPLQASSYEQYF. The J gene is TRBJ2-7, the V gene TRBV29-1; D is unclear. V lost 4 bases and J 0 bases, leaving 16 bases between the germline ends. The V gene's germline CDR1 is SQVTM and CDR2 ANQGSEA. This CDR3 region has 15 residues.

V and J are TRBV29-1 and TRBJ2-2; TRBD2 might be the D (6 bases). The germline gives CDR1 SQVTM, CDR2 ANQGSEA. This CDR3 region has 14 residues. Trimming cost V 4 bases and J 5 bases, with 14 bases left between them. The CDR3 spells CSVVEGSGTGELFF. The CDR3, as DNA: TGCAGCGTTGTGGAGGGCTCTGGGACCGGGGAGCTGTTTTTT.

The gene calls are TRBV7-7 and TRBJ2-1, with 9 bases lining up with TRBD2. Trimming removed 2 bases from V and 5 bases from J; junction bases left unmatched: 7. The CDR3 extends over 16 amino acids. CDR1 is SSHAT and CDR2 is FNYEAQ in the germline V gene (reference sequence). CDR3 protein: CASSLSGLAGNNEQFF. The CDR3 DNA follows: TGTGCCAGCAGCTTAAGTGGGCTAGCGGGGAACAATGAGCAGTTCTTC.

The gene calls are TRBV11-2 and TRBJ2-7, with TRBD1 matching 7 bases. The CDR3 length is 15 residues. Per germline, CDR1 SGHAT and CDR2 FQNNGV. Trimming took 0 bases from V and 3 from J; bases not matched to a gene: 5. CDR3 DNA sequence: TGTGCCAGCAGCTTAGAGGGGACAGCCGTCTACGAGCAGTACTTC. Protein product: CASSLEGTAVYEQYF.

The chain links TRBV30 to TRBJ1-6, with D perhaps matching TRBD1 (5 bases). V shed 4 bases and J shed 5 bases, with 9 bases lying between them. The CDR3 runs 13 residues. Germline V gene data show CDR1 as GTSNPN and CDR2 as SVGIG (reference sequence). This CDR3 is CAWKDSNNSPLHF. The CDR3 nucleotides read TGTGCCTGGAAAGACAGCAATAATTCACCCCTCCACTTT.

This clone was observed a single time. V is TRBV30 and J is TRBJ2-3; D is unclear. The CDR3 has 12 residues. Deletions cut 5 bases from V and 2 bases from J, with 8 bases between. Germline CDR1 and CDR2: GTSNPN and SVGIG (reference sequence). In DNA, the CDR3 is TGTGCCTGGGACGGAGACACAGATACGCAGTATTTT. As protein: CAWDGDTDTQYF.

V gene TRBV9 combines with J gene TRBJ2-3; 11 positions match TRBD2. CDR1 is SGDLS, CDR2 YYNGEE, per germline. The CDR3 totals 17 residues. Trimming took 0 bases from V and 2 from J; bases not matched to a gene: 5. The CDR3 is CASSVDPSGGPTDTQYF. CDR3 DNA sequence: TGTGCCAGCAGCGTAGATCCTAGCGGGGGGCCCACAGATACGCAGTATTTT.

The chain has TRBV29-1 and TRBJ2-1, with no clear D. V gave up 6 bases and J gave up 8 bases, with 14 bases separating them. The CDR3 length is 12 residues. Germline V CDR1 and CDR2: SQVTM, ANQGSEA. The CDR3 DNA is TGCAGCGTCGAGGTAATTCGCGATGAGCAGTTCTTC. Its translation is CSVEVIRDEQFF.

The chain couples TRBV5-5 to TRBJ2-5, with TRBD1 matching over 9 bases. The junction had 6 bases not matched to a gene; V was cut back by 4 bases and J by 5 bases. This CDR3 region has 14 residues. The germline V gene has CDR1 SGHKS and CDR2 YYEKEE (reference sequence). CDR3 amino acids: CASSRTGQGETQYF. CDR3 DNA: TGTGCCAGCAGCCGTACGGGACAGGGTGAGACCCAGTACTTC.

This clone was recorded only once. The chain carries TRBV6-5 and TRBJ1-6; D may be TRBD1 (5 bases). The germline V gene has CDR1 MNHEY and CDR2 SVGAGI. V lost 5 bases and J 8 bases, leaving 7 bases between the germline ends. This CDR3 is built from 12 residues. The DNA for the CDR3 is TGTGCCAGCAGTCGCAGGGATTCACCCCTCCACTTT. Residues: CASSRRDSPLHF.

This clone has only a few counts. The chain links TRBV29-1 to TRBJ2-1, with TRBD2 matching 9 bases. Trimming took 3 bases from V and 5 from J; bases not matched to a gene: 2. Germline V lookup: CDR1 SQVTM, CDR2 ANQGSEA. This CDR3 contains 13 residues. The CDR3 spells CSVEVAGDNEQFF. DNA of the CDR3: TGCAGCGTTGAGGTAGCGGGGGACAATGAGCAGTTCTTC.

V and J are TRBV13 and TRBJ2-7, with 7 bases that match TRBD1. Per the germline V gene, CDR1 is PRHDT and CDR2 is FYEKMQ (reference sequence). Trimming cost V 1 base and J 12 bases; bases outside gene matches: 9. The CDR3 loop spans 13 amino acids. The CDR3 DNA is TGTGCCAGCAGCTTAGAAGGCTTGGGACAGCCGTACTTC. Translated, it gives CASSLEGLGQPYF. The whole variable domain, filled in from reference TRBV13 and TRBJ2-7, reads AAGVIQSPRHLIKEKRETATLKCYPIPRHDTVYWYQQGPGQDPQFLISFYEKMQSDKGSIPDRFSAQQFSDYHSELNMSSLELGDSALYFCASSLEGLGQPYFGPGTRLTVT.

The V gene is TRBV4-3, the J gene TRBJ2-5; no firm D call. The CDR3 has 15 residues. CDR1 is LGHNA and CDR2 is YSLEER in the germline V gene. Trimming left V 1 base short and J 0 bases short, with 9 bases between. CDR3 in DNA: TGCGCCAGCAGCCAAGTGGCAAACAACCAAGAGACCCAGTACTTC. This encodes CASSQVANNQETQYF.

The chain recombines TRBV5-6 with TRBJ2-3; no clear D. CDR3 length: 11 residues. V dropped 6 bases and J dropped 11 bases, with 13 bases sitting between them. From germline, CDR1 is SGHDT and CDR2 YYEEEE. The CDR3 nucleotides read TGTGCCAGCACCCTTGCTCTGGAGCAGTATTTT. Amino acid sequence: CASTLALEQYF.

The gene calls are TRBV30 and TRBJ2-7, with 8 nucleotides matching TRBD2. V shed 1 base and J 4 bases; nucleotides not matched to a gene: 9. Germline CDR1 reads GTSNPN; CDR2 reads SVGIG (reference sequence). This CDR3 has 15 residues. The CDR3 DNA reads TGTGCCTGGAGTGGCCTAGCGGGTCAAGCTTACGAGCAGTACTTC. This codes for CAWSGLAGQAYEQYF.

The chain employs TRBV29-1 and TRBJ1-6; 7 bases fit TRBD1. The V and J ends lost 6 bases and 5 bases, in that order; junction bases with no gene match: 7. Germline lookup yields CDR1 SQVTM and CDR2 ANQGSEA. The length of the CDR3 is 14 residues. CDR3 sequence reads: CSVRAGGDNSPLHF. CDR3 DNA sequence: TGCAGCGTGAGGGCAGGGGGGGATAATTCACCCCTCCACTTT.

The chain carries TRBV29-1 and TRBJ1-1; D gene unclear. Trimming left V 4 bases short and J 7 bases short, with 16 bases between. The CDR3 runs 13 residues. Germline V CDR1 and CDR2: SQVTM, ANQGSEA. The CDR3 DNA is TGCAGCGTTGCTCTAGGAGGTTCGTTTGAAGCTTTCTTT. Residues: CSVALGGSFEAFF.

The gene calls are TRBV7-2 and TRBJ1-2, with TRBD1 matching 8 bases. CDR1 SGHTA and CDR2 FQGNSA come from the germline V gene. The length of the CDR3 is 15 residues. V lost 5 bases to trimming and J lost 5 bases; unmatched junction nucleotides: 10. CDR3 DNA sequence: TGTGCCAGCAGCCTTGCCGGGACAGGCCTTTATGGCTACACCTTC. Amino acids: CASSLAGTGLYGYTF. Filled out from reference TRBV7-2 and TRBJ1-2, the complete variable domain reads GAGVSQSPSNKVTEKGKDVELRCDPISGHTALYWYRQSLGQGLEFLIYFQGNSAPDKSGLPSDRFSAERTGGSVSTLTIQRTQQEDSAVYLCASSLAGTGLYGYTFGSGTRLTVV.

This clone was seen a single time. This rearrangement joins TRBV29-1 to TRBJ1-1, with D perhaps TRBD1 (6 bases). This CDR3 has 12 residues. V was trimmed by 5 bases and J by 6 bases, leaving 13 bases between them. Germline V gene lookup returns CDR1 SQVTM and CDR2 ANQGSEA. This CDR3 reads CSVKRTAAEAFF. As DNA, the CDR3 is TGCAGCGTTAAAAGGACAGCGGCTGAAGCTTTCTTT.

The sample holds a few counts of this clone. This sequence joins TRBV29-1 and TRBJ2-1, with 9 bases aligning to TRBD2. The length of the CDR3 is 13 residues. The ends lost 6 bases at V and 6 bases at J; junction bases unmatched: 6. CDR1 is SQVTM and CDR2 is ANQGSEA in the germline V gene. CDR3 amino acids: CSVERGVSNEQFF. As DNA, the CDR3 is TGCAGCGTCGAGCGGGGGGTTAGCAATGAGCAGTTCTTC.

This clone was detected a few times. This chain uses TRBV19 with TRBJ1-5; TRBD1 matches at 7 bases. The trim removed 6 bases at V and 4 bases at J, leaving 9 bases unmatched. Germline V gives CDR1 LNHDA, CDR2 SQIVND (reference sequence). The CDR3 sequence is 15 residues long. The DNA of the CDR3 is TGTGCCAGTAGGATCTCGGGGACAGATAATCAGCCCCAGCATTTT. Translating it yields CASRISGTDNQPQHF.

This clone appeared a few times. V gene TRBV30 combines with J gene TRBJ2-1; possible D gene TRBD1, 6 bases. The V end was cut by 3 bases, the J end by 10 bases, with 10 bases between. The CDR3 runs 11 residues. The germline CDR1 and CDR2 sequences are GTSNPN and SVGIG (reference sequence). CDR3 sequence (DNA): TGTGCCTGGAGGGGGGCGAGGGAGCAGTTCTTC. Its protein product is CAWRGAREQFF.